This T cell receptor (beta chain) derives from a study of control samples from healthy donors and cancer patients. V was shortened by 6 bases and J by 0 bases, with 17 bases between the two germline ends. The CDR3 is 16 residues long. The germline V gene has CDR1 SEHNR and CDR2 FQNEAQ (reference sequence). The repertoire was sequenced with immunoSEQ multiplex PCR; TCRdb's copy has only in-frame clones and lacks some. The table has roughly 170,000 clones, 85% to 95% seen once. The chain employs TRBV7-9 and TRBJ1-1; possibly TRBD1 for D (6 bases). The specimen sequenced was blood. This TCR came from a woman aged 18-30 years in good health. For the CDR3, the DNA is TGTGCCAGCAGTCGCCACCTCGGACAGCTGAACACTGAAGCTTTCTTT. Translated: CASSRHLGQLNTEAFF. The full variable domain, rest sourced from reference TRBV7-9 and TRBJ1-1, is DTGVSQNPRHKITKRGQNVTFRCDPISEHNRLYWYRQTLGQGPEFLTYFQNEAQLEKSRLLSDRFSAERPKGSFSTLEIQRTEQGDSAMYLCASSRHLGQLNTEAFFGQGTRLTVV.